This entry features one T cell receptor beta chain sequence. The data were obtained in a study of blood T cell repertoires in COVID-19. Study context: Sites across the United States, Italy and Spain contributed samples from acute and convalescent COVID-19. The cDNA or gDNA used as material had been derived from T cells, B-cell-depleted T cells, or PBMCs.

V lost 3 bases and J 5 bases, leaving 16 bases between the germline ends. CDR3 length: 15 amino acids. From germline, CDR1 is GTSNPN and CDR2 SVGIG (reference sequence). The protocol was immunoSEQ multiplex PCR, while the TCRdb copy is restricted to in-frame clones and leaves out a portion. The sample lists 250,000 to 300,000 clones, 88% occurring once. This chain connects TRBV30 to TRBJ1-4; TRBD1 might be the D (5 bases). The sample taken for sequencing was peripheral blood. The receptor was derived from a young woman with acute or convalescent COVID-19. The CDR3 is CAWRRRQRQNEKLFF. CDR3 in DNA: TGTGCCTGGAGGAGACGACAGCGACAGAATGAAAAACTGTTTTTT.